This record covers a single T cell receptor (beta chain). Its target is not known. The same CDR3 arises from other DNA sequences in this sample as well. Following RNA extraction, reverse transcription yielded cDNA that acted as the sequencing template. Produced via immunoSEQ multiplex PCR; TCRdb's table is partial and in-frame only. This table holds about 210,000 clones, around three fifths found once. The CDR3 covers 11 residues. The ends were cut back, 4 bases at V and 3 bases at J, with 6 bases in the middle. The germline CDR1 and CDR2 sequences are SQVTM and ANQGSEA. The data originate from a study of CD8+ T cells in alopecia areata. Treatment of the sample: oral pan-JAK inhibitor, 5-10 mg twice daily. Alopecia areata patients provided lesional scalp punch biopsies and peripheral blood, both collected for the study. Study observations and caveats: With just one nonresponder, it is still uncertain whether baseline CD8+ expansion relates to response. Scalp lesions, especially in alopecia totalis/universalis, had higher clonality than normal scalp. Scalp clonality and expanded CD8+ clones among the top 100 showed significant decreases with tofacitinib.

The starting material was CD4+ T cells sorted from blood, obtained at week 4, from a patient treated with tofacitinib. This TCR was recovered from a human donor with alopecia areata. V usage is TRBV29-1 and J usage is TRBJ1-1; maybe TRBD1 (5 bases). CDR3 loop: CSVAGDTEAFF. Here the CDR3 DNA reads TGCAGCGTTGCGGGGGACACTGAAGCTTTCTTT.